This TCR beta chain originates from a study of Ad26.COV2.S vaccination and SARS-CoV-2 variants. About the study: Once or twice, 56 days apart, Ad26.COV2.S was delivered intramuscularly. General study points: Once vaccination had occurred, spike-specific CD8+ and CD4+ T cell responses reportedly showed substantial breadth.

Note on this clone: The antigen remains unidentified.

J gave up 0 bases and V 0 bases, and 1 base lay outside the gene matches. The CDR3 sequence is 15 residues long. Germline lookup yields CDR1 MGHRA and CDR2 YSYEKL. Treatment denoted: approximately 18 received Ad26.COV2.S at low or high dose, single or two shots; 5 received placebo; per-sample allocation not given. Samples were taken on day 63 after the first vaccine or placebo injection. Data came from immunoSEQ multiplex PCR; TCRdb stores just in-frame clones and leaves some out. The sample contains roughly 400,000 clones, less than 95% of which appear only once. The sequencing used peripheral blood, collected in a trial of Ad26.COV2.S vaccine versus placebo. The chain has TRBV4-1 and TRBJ1-1; 7 bases are shared with TRBD1. The clonotype was recovered from a person aged 18-60 years who received the Ad26.COV2.S COVID-19 vaccine or a placebo. The CDR3 DNA follows: TGCGCCAGCAGCCAAGAGGGACAGTTGAACACTGAAGCTTTCTTT. It yields the protein CASSQEGQLNTEAFF.